One and the same sample provided the 23 T cell receptor beta chains below, sequenced in a study of T-cell memory formation after mild COVID-19. Each CDR3 protein is one row after TCRdb ran MiXCR on the 5' RACE reads. The profile shows 200,000 or so distinct CDR3 sequences, roughly 17% of them singletons. Sequencing was performed on PBMCs or a T cell subset sorted from them (not recorded which). The receptors originated from an adult woman who had mild COVID-19 (a few samples of this study predate the infection). Cell type and time point are not known.

The CDR3, as DNA: TGTGCCAGCAGCCAAGACCCGGGAAACAATGAGCAGTTCTTC. Encoded protein: CASSQDPGNNEQFF. The chain recombines TRBV3-1 with TRBJ2-1; maybe TRBD2 (5 bases). CDR3 length: 14 residues. Trimming shortened V by 0 bases and J by 5 bases, and 8 bases separated the two germline ends. Germline loops: CDR1 LGHDT, CDR2 YNNKEL (reference sequence).

V gene TRBV18 combines with J gene TRBJ2-2; D ambiguous. This CDR3 contains 14 residues. Trimming removed 6 bases at V and 1 base at J, with 9 bases between. CDR1 and CDR2 from the germline V gene are KGHSH and LQKENI. CDR3 nucleotides: TGTGCCAGCTCGCCGACACGGAACACCGGGGAGCTGTTTTTT. Protein: CASSPTRNTGELFF.

This chain uses TRBV7-6 with TRBJ2-2; 11 nucleotides match TRBD2. Germline-derived CDR1 and CDR2 are SGHVS and FNYEAQ. After removal of 1 base from V and 3 bases from J, the junction contained 16 bases not matched to a gene. There are 21 residues in the CDR3. The CDR3 loop reads CASSLVRAVSGRAGYTGELFF. The CDR3 DNA is TGTGCCAGCAGCTTAGTTCGGGCCGTTAGCGGGAGGGCCGGATACACCGGGGAGCTGTTTTTT.

The sample holds a few counts of this clonotype. V is TRBV7-9 and J is TRBJ2-3; 8 bases map to TRBD1. The CDR3 consists of 14 residues. The ends lost 6 bases at V and 4 bases at J; junction bases unmatched: 6. The germline V gene has CDR1 SEHNR and CDR2 FQNEAQ (reference sequence). In nucleotides, the CDR3 is TGTGCCAGCAGGCGACAGGGGATGGCAGATACGCAGTATTTT. Translation: CASRRQGMADTQYF.

This clonotype was counted only a few times. The chain uses TRBV25-1 and TRBJ2-5; D unresolved. Trimming removed 2 bases from V and 7 bases from J, with 14 bases in between. CDR1 is MGHDK, CDR2 SYGVNS, per germline. CDR3 length: 14 residues. This chain's CDR3 is CASSEIADARTQYF. The CDR3 DNA follows: TGTGCCAGCAGTGAAATAGCAGACGCCAGGACCCAGTACTTC.

The sample holds a few counts of this clonotype. The chain recombines TRBV5-1 with TRBJ2-6; maybe TRBD1 (5 bases). The V gene lost 2 bases and the J gene lost 0 bases, with 6 bases spanning the gap. Germline values: CDR1 SGHRS, CDR2 YFSETQ. CDR3 length equals 15 residues. The CDR3 is CASSFRDSGANVLTF. CDR3 in DNA: TGCGCCAGCAGCTTCAGGGACTCTGGGGCCAACGTCCTGACTTTC.

This clonotype was seen a few times. The chain employs TRBV5-5 and TRBJ2-1; 8 bases match TRBD2. The CDR3 sequence is 15 residues long. V lost 5 bases, J lost 4 bases, and 8 bases stayed unmatched. Germline assignment: CDR1 SGHKS and CDR2 YYEKEE (reference sequence). CDR3 sequence: CASSFGTRAYNEQFF. CDR3 nucleotide sequence: TGTGCCAGCAGTTTCGGGACTAGGGCTTACAATGAGCAGTTCTTC.

The chain recombines TRBV19 with TRBJ1-2; no firm D call. Germline loops: CDR1 LNHDA, CDR2 SQIVND (reference sequence). This CDR3 region has 13 residues. Trimming stripped 3 bases from V and 4 bases from J, with 9 bases between. In DNA, the CDR3 is TGTGCCAGTAGTATGGCGGGGTTCTATGGCTACACCTTC. This translates into CASSMAGFYGYTF.

The chain links TRBV18 to TRBJ2-7, with a tentative D call TRBD2 (6 bases). This CDR3 region has 15 residues. With 0 bases removed from V and 0 bases from J, the gap between germline ends came to 9 bases. Germline CDR1 and CDR2: KGHSH and LQKENI. The CDR3 coding sequence is TGTGCCAGCTCACCACCGGGACTGAGCTCCTACGAGCAGTACTTC. It is translated as CASSPPGLSSYEQYF. Together with reference TRBV18 and TRBJ2-7, the CDR3 gives the full variable domain: NAGVMQNPRHLVRRRGQEARLRCSPMKGHSHVYWYRQLPEEGLKFMVYLQKENIIDESGMPKERFSAEFPKEGPSILRIQQVVRGDSAAYFCASSPPGLSSYEQYFGPGTRLTVT.

The chain has TRBV24-1 and TRBJ1-1; 9 bases agree with TRBD1. The CDR3 spans 14 residues. The J segment lost 0 bases and the V segment lost 7 bases, leaving 2 bases of the junction unmatched. Germline V lookup: CDR1 KGHDR, CDR2 SFDVKD. CDR3 loop: CATSGQGMNTEAFF. The DNA for the CDR3 is TGTGCCACCAGCGGACAGGGGATGAACACTGAAGCTTTCTTT.

At least ten counts were recorded for this clonotype. The chain joins TRBV5-1 to TRBJ2-7; D is uncertain. This CDR3 is built from 14 residues. With 0 bases removed from V and 2 bases from J, the gap between germline ends came to 9 bases. Germline values: CDR1 SGHRS, CDR2 YFSETQ. The CDR3 DNA sequence: TGCGCCAGCAGCTTGGAGTCAGGACCCTACGAGCAGTACTTC. Residues: CASSLESGPYEQYF.

The sample holds many counts of this clonotype. This rearrangement joins TRBV20-1 to TRBJ2-1; 7 bases map to TRBD1. The V gene's germline CDR1 is DFQATT and CDR2 SNEGSKA (reference sequence). There are 15 residues in the CDR3. Trimming removed 2 bases from V and 5 bases from J; junction bases left unmatched: 9. The CDR3 nucleotides read TGCAGTGCTAGACCTGGACAGGTCGGCCACAATGAGCAGTTCTTC. This encodes CSARPGQVGHNEQFF.

This clonotype was counted a few times. The V and J genes are TRBV9 and TRBJ2-5, with 8 bases matching TRBD1. J gave up 4 bases and V 4 bases, and 12 bases lay outside the gene matches. Germline V lookup: CDR1 SGDLS, CDR2 YYNGEE. The CDR3 is 16 amino acids. CDR3 region: CASSKFLTGVVETQYF. As DNA, the CDR3 is TGTGCCAGCAGCAAGTTTTTGACAGGGGTGGTAGAGACCCAGTACTTC. Complete variable domain (other parts from reference TRBV9 and TRBJ2-5): DSGVTQTPKHLITATGQRVTLRCSPRSGDLSVYWYQQSLDQGLQFLIQYYNGEERAKGNILERFSAQQFPDLHSELNLSSLELGDSALYFCASSKFLTGVVETQYFGPGTRLLVL.

This clonotype was found a few times. This chain links TRBV25-1 with TRBJ1-2, with D unresolved. Trimming removed 2 bases from V and 4 bases from J, with 2 bases in between. Germline V gene lookup returns CDR1 MGHDK and CDR2 SYGVNS. The CDR3 has 11 amino acids. The CDR3 loop reads CASSETYGYTF. CDR3 DNA: TGTGCCAGCAGTGAAACCTATGGCTACACCTTC.

About this clonotype itself: A read error may explain this, as a much larger clone is one base away. This chain links TRBV18 with TRBJ2-5; possible D gene TRBD2, 5 bases. CDR3 length: 13 residues. Germline-derived CDR1 and CDR2 are KGHSH and LQKENI. The CDR3 DNA reads TGTGCCAGCTCCCTTGGACTCCAAGTGACCCAGTACTTC. Amino acid sequence: CASSLGLQVTQYF.

This clonotype was counted a few times. The V and J genes are TRBV7-2 and TRBJ1-5, with TRBD1 matching over 11 bases. The junction had 4 bases not matched to a gene; V was cut back by 5 bases and J by 7 bases. Germline assignment: CDR1 SGHTA and CDR2 FQGNSA. The CDR3 runs 14 residues. CDR3 DNA sequence: TGTGCCAGCAGCCGGGGACAGGGGGTCCAGCCCCAGCATTTT. As protein: CASSRGQGVQPQHF.

The chain has TRBV29-1 and TRBJ2-7; 8 bases are a match to TRBD2. CDR1 is SQVTM, CDR2 ANQGSEA, per germline. The CDR3 totals 16 residues. J was trimmed by 0 bases and V by 4 bases; bases with no gene match: 11. In DNA form, the CDR3 reads TGCAGCGTTGGGTTAGCGGGAAGGGGGAGCTCCTACGAGCAGTACTTC. It codes for CSVGLAGRGSSYEQYF.

V gene TRBV24-1 combines with J gene TRBJ1-1, with D possibly being TRBD1 (6 bases). The CDR3 sequence is 11 residues long. Germline CDR1 KGHDR, CDR2 SFDVKD. The ends were cut back, 6 bases at V and 8 bases at J, with 9 bases in the middle. CDR3 sequence (DNA): TGTGCCACCAGTAGGGGGAACGAAGCTTTCTTT. Protein product: CATSRGNEAFF.

The rearrangement uses TRBV20-1 and TRBJ2-7; D uncertain. Germline-derived CDR1 and CDR2 are DFQATT and SNEGSKA (reference sequence). The V and J ends lost 0 bases and 3 bases respectively, with 9 bases between them. CDR3 length equals 13 residues. The CDR3 here is CSARDQDFYEQYF. DNA of the CDR3: TGCAGTGCTAGAGACCAGGATTTCTACGAGCAGTACTTC.

The chain has TRBV4-1 and TRBJ2-7; 8 nucleotides line up with TRBD2. From germline, CDR1 is MGHRA and CDR2 YSYEKL. This CDR3 spans 16 amino acids. Losses at the gene ends were 5 bases for V and 6 bases for J; bases not matched to a gene: 15. CDR3 in amino acids: CASSFRPGLEAGEQYF. The CDR3 nucleotides are TGCGCCAGCAGCTTTCGGCCGGGACTAGAGGCAGGCGAGCAGTACTTC.

The rearrangement uses TRBV5-4 and TRBJ2-1; the match to TRBD2 covers 13 bases. The J segment lost 2 bases and the V segment lost 4 bases, leaving 12 bases of the junction unmatched. The germline gives CDR1 SGHNT, CDR2 YYREEE (reference sequence). This CDR3 has 19 residues. In nucleotides, the CDR3 is TGTGCCAGCAGCCCGCGAGGGACTAGCGGGACGATCACCTACAATGAGCAGTTCTTC. Translating gives CASSPRGTSGTITYNEQFF.

This chain links TRBV14 with TRBJ1-3; no firm D call. CDR1 SGHDN and CDR2 FVKESK come from the germline V gene. The length of the CDR3 is 12 residues. Trimming pared 5 bases from V and 2 bases from J, leaving 4 bases between. CDR3 residues: CASSWTGNTIYF. CDR3 DNA sequence: TGTGCCAGCAGCTGGACTGGAAACACCATATATTTT.

This clonotype came up a few times. V gene TRBV4-3 combines with J gene TRBJ2-1; 7 bases match TRBD1. The CDR3 totals 14 residues. V was pared by 4 bases and J by 9 bases, with 9 bases of the junction left unmatched. The germline V gene encodes CDR1 LGHNA and CDR2 YSLEER. The CDR3 bases are TGCGCCAGCAGCCGCCGAACAGGGGTTGGTGAGCAGTTCTTC. Translating gives CASSRRTGVGEQFF.